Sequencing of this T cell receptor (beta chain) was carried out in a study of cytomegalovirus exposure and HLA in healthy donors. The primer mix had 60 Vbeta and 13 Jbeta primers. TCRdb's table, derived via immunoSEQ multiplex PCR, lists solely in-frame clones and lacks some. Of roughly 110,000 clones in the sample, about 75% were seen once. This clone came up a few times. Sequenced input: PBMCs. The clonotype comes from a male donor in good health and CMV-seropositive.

The CDR3 nucleotides read TGCGCCAGCAGCTTCAGGGGTTTCGAAAAACTGTTTTTT. Amino acid sequence: CASSFRGFEKLFF. This chain joins TRBV5-1 and TRBJ1-4, with D possibly matching TRBD1 (6 bases). The CDR3 has 13 amino acids. The germline CDR1 and CDR2 sequences are SGHRS and YFSETQ. V lost 2 bases and J 8 bases, leaving 10 bases between the germline ends.